This is a list of T cell receptor beta chains from one sample in a study of shared clonotypes between healthy human individuals. Clones were sequenced by immunoSEQ multiplex PCR, and TCRdb holds only the in-frame ones, with some missing. The sample gives about 2 million clones, about 95% of which show up once; 1% to 1.3% is in the top ten. The source material was naive CD8+ T cells sorted from blood. These receptors all stem from a young man in good health. The CDR3 runs from the conserved cysteine through the conserved F or W. The D gene is left open where the match is weak. The size field is filled for only some rows; it gives once, few, many or a size class.

j_call: TRBJ2-2
v_call: TRBV2
d_call: TRBD1
clone_size: .
cdr3_nt: TGTGCCAGCAGTCTCGGGACAGTTAACACCGGGGAGCTGTTTTTT
cdr3_aa: CASSLGTVNTGELFF

j_call: TRBJ2-5
v_call: TRBV27
d_call: .
clone_size: .
cdr3_nt: TGTGCCAGCAGCCCACAGGGTCGAGAGACCCAGTACTTC
cdr3_aa: CASSPQGRETQYF

j_call: TRBJ1-6
v_call: TRBV27
d_call: TRBD1
clone_size: .
cdr3_nt: TGTGCCAGCAGAATAACAGGGGGGAATTCACCCCTCCACTTT
cdr3_aa: CASRITGGNSPLHF

j_call: TRBJ2-1
v_call: TRBV27
d_call: .
clone_size: .
cdr3_nt: TGTGCCAGCAGTTTATCGAGGACGGGTCGTGAGCAGTTCTTC
cdr3_aa: CASSLSRTGREQFF

j_call: TRBJ2-7
v_call: TRBV30
d_call: TRBD2
clone_size: .
cdr3_nt: TGTGCCTGGAGGCGGGAGGAATACGAGCAGTACTTC
cdr3_aa: CAWRREEYEQYF

j_call: TRBJ2-7
v_call: TRBV4-3
d_call: .
clone_size: .
cdr3_nt: TGCGCCAGCAGCCAAGGGATTGGGGGGACGGCCTACGAGCAGTACTTC
cdr3_aa: CASSQGIGGTAYEQYF

j_call: TRBJ2-2
v_call: TRBV6-5
d_call: .
clone_size: .
cdr3_nt: TGTGCCAGCAGTTCGTGGCTAGCTGGCACCGGGGAGCTGTTTTTT
cdr3_aa: CASSSWLAGTGELFF

j_call: TRBJ2-5
v_call: TRBV7-9
d_call: TRBD2
clone_size: .
cdr3_nt: TGTGCCAGCAGCTTAGGAAGCCTAGCGGGAGTAGTCTGGGAGACCCAGTACTTC
cdr3_aa: CASSLGSLAGVVWETQYF

j_call: TRBJ2-1
v_call: TRBV7-2
d_call: .
clone_size: .
cdr3_nt: TGTGCCAGCAGCTCCCCCGGCAGCTACTCCTACAATGAGCAGTTCTTC
cdr3_aa: CASSSPGSYSYNEQFF

j_call: TRBJ2-1
v_call: TRBV4-3
d_call: TRBD2
clone_size: .
cdr3_nt: TGCGCCAGCAGCCAAGATTTAGTACTAGCGGGAGGAGAGCAGTTCTTC
cdr3_aa: CASSQDLVLAGGEQFF

j_call: TRBJ2-7
v_call: TRBV2
d_call: TRBD1
clone_size: .
cdr3_nt: TGTGCCAGCAGTGCGGGACAGGGAGTCGAGCAGTACTTC
cdr3_aa: CASSAGQGVEQYF

j_call: TRBJ1-2
v_call: TRBV7-6
d_call: .
clone_size: .
cdr3_nt: TGTGCCAGCAGCTTAGGGCCCTCTAACTATGGCTACACCTTC
cdr3_aa: CASSLGPSNYGYTF

j_call: TRBJ2-5
v_call: TRBV5-1
d_call: .
clone_size: .
cdr3_nt: TGCGCCAGCAGCTTGTCGACAGGAGGCACGGAAGAGACCCAGTACTTC
cdr3_aa: CASSLSTGGTEETQYF

j_call: TRBJ1-2
v_call: TRBV6-1
d_call: .
clone_size: .
cdr3_nt: TGTGCCAGCAGTGAAGCGCGCGGGGGTTGGACTAACTATGGCTACACCTTC
cdr3_aa: CASSEARGGWTNYGYTF

j_call: TRBJ1-4
v_call: TRBV27
d_call: .
clone_size: .
cdr3_nt: TGTGCCAGCAGTTTTATCGGATCAACTAATGAAAAACTGTTTTTT
cdr3_aa: CASSFIGSTNEKLFF

j_call: TRBJ2-2
v_call: TRBV6-5
d_call: .
clone_size: .
cdr3_nt: TGTGCCAGCAGTTTAAGCTCGGTCGGGGAGCTGTTTTTT
cdr3_aa: CASSLSSVGELFF

j_call: TRBJ2-3
v_call: TRBV5-1
d_call: .
clone_size: .
cdr3_nt: TGCGCCAGCAGCTTGGAAAAAGGACAAGAACATCACTGGACACGCACAGATACGCAGTATTTT
cdr3_aa: CASSLEKGQEHHWTRTDTQYF

j_call: TRBJ2-2
v_call: TRBV27
d_call: .
clone_size: .
cdr3_nt: TGTGCCAGCAGTTTATCTAAGGGGCCCACCGGGGAGCTGTTTTTT
cdr3_aa: CASSLSKGPTGELFF

j_call: TRBJ1-5
v_call: TRBV11-2
d_call: .
clone_size: .
cdr3_nt: TGTGCCAGCAGCCTAGTAAGTGGGGCGGGTCAGCCCCAGCATTTT
cdr3_aa: CASSLVSGAGQPQHF

j_call: TRBJ2-7
v_call: TRBV28
d_call: .
clone_size: .
cdr3_nt: TGTGCCAGCAGTTTTTCAGGGTACGAGCAGTACTTC
cdr3_aa: CASSFSGYEQYF

j_call: TRBJ2-7
v_call: TRBV5-1
d_call: TRBD1
clone_size: .
cdr3_nt: TGCGCCAGCAGCGCGAGCAGGGGGCGCGACTACGAGCAGTACTTC
cdr3_aa: CASSASRGRDYEQYF

j_call: TRBJ2-1
v_call: TRBV11-3
d_call: .
clone_size: .
cdr3_nt: TGTGCCACCAGGGTACGGGAGAGGTGGAATGAGCAGTTCTTC
cdr3_aa: CATRVRERWNEQFF

j_call: TRBJ1-2
v_call: TRBV10-3
d_call: .
clone_size: few
cdr3_nt: TGTGCCATTCCGGGACAACTCTATGGCTACACCTTC
cdr3_aa: CAIPGQLYGYTF

j_call: TRBJ2-3
v_call: TRBV7-9
d_call: .
clone_size: .
cdr3_nt: TGTGCCAGCAGCCTAAGCGAGTCAGATACGCAGTATTTT
cdr3_aa: CASSLSESDTQYF

j_call: TRBJ2-7
v_call: TRBV25-1
d_call: TRBD2
clone_size: once
cdr3_nt: TGTGCCAGCAGTGATCCAGCGGGGGGCGTCGACGAGCAGTACTTC
cdr3_aa: CASSDPAGGVDEQYF

j_call: TRBJ1-2
v_call: TRBV18
d_call: .
clone_size: .
cdr3_nt: TGTGCCAGCTCACCGCTGACAGAGATAGACTACACCTTC
cdr3_aa: CASSPLTEIDYTF

j_call: TRBJ2-1
v_call: TRBV20-1
d_call: .
clone_size: .
cdr3_nt: TGCACCGCCCCTGACGGGAATGAGCAGTTCTTC
cdr3_aa: CTAPDGNEQFF

j_call: TRBJ2-1
v_call: TRBV7-9
d_call: TRBD1
clone_size: .
cdr3_nt: TGTGCCAGCACTCATTCACAGGGGGCTTATGAGCAGTTCTTC
cdr3_aa: CASTHSQGAYEQFF

j_call: TRBJ2-7
v_call: TRBV7-9
d_call: TRBD1
clone_size: .
cdr3_nt: TGTGCCAGCAGCTATTCACAGGGGGGCGGCTCCTACGAGCAGTACTTC
cdr3_aa: CASSYSQGGGSYEQYF

j_call: TRBJ2-7
v_call: TRBV6-5
d_call: TRBD1
clone_size: .
cdr3_nt: TGTGCCAGCAGTTACTCGACAGGGTTCGAGCAGTACTTC
cdr3_aa: CASSYSTGFEQYF

j_call: TRBJ2-7
v_call: TRBV6-6
d_call: .
clone_size: .
cdr3_nt: TGTGCCAGCAGTCCCCGGCCATACCTCTCCTACGAGCAGTACTTC
cdr3_aa: CASSPRPYLSYEQYF

j_call: TRBJ2-2
v_call: TRBV7-9
d_call: TRBD1
clone_size: .
cdr3_nt: TGTGCCAGCAGCGATCGTACAGGGGGCACCGGGGAGCTGTTTTTT
cdr3_aa: CASSDRTGGTGELFF

j_call: TRBJ1-2
v_call: TRBV27
d_call: TRBD1
clone_size: .
cdr3_nt: TGTGCCAGCAGTTTGGGGACAGGGGGGAAGGATGGCTACACCTTC
cdr3_aa: CASSLGTGGKDGYTF

j_call: TRBJ2-7
v_call: TRBV25-1
d_call: .
clone_size: .
cdr3_nt: TGTGCCAGCAGTCTAGGAGGTGGGACGGTCTCCTACGAGCAGTACTTC
cdr3_aa: CASSLGGGTVSYEQYF

j_call: TRBJ1-4
v_call: TRBV28
d_call: .
clone_size: .
cdr3_nt: TGTGCCAGCAGTTCTCCAAGGGAGGGGAGAGGATATGAAAAACTGTTTTTT
cdr3_aa: CASSSPREGRGYEKLFF

j_call: TRBJ2-5
v_call: TRBV6-6
d_call: .
clone_size: .
cdr3_nt: TGTGCCAGCAGTACACAGGGAACGCAAGAGACCCAGTACTTC
cdr3_aa: CASSTQGTQETQYF

j_call: TRBJ2-1
v_call: TRBV5-1
d_call: .
clone_size: .
cdr3_nt: TGCGCCAGCAGCTTTCGGTGGCGGGACTCCTACAATGAGCAGTTCTTC
cdr3_aa: CASSFRWRDSYNEQFF

j_call: TRBJ1-1
v_call: TRBV5-6
d_call: .
clone_size: .
cdr3_nt: TGTGCCAGCAGCCCTGGGCCGGGGAACACTGAAGCTTTCTTT
cdr3_aa: CASSPGPGNTEAFF

j_call: TRBJ2-7
v_call: TRBV28
d_call: .
clone_size: .
cdr3_nt: TGTGCCAGCAACCCCCCGGAAGGGAGCGAGCAGTACTTC
cdr3_aa: CASNPPEGSEQYF

j_call: TRBJ1-1
v_call: TRBV7-2
d_call: .
clone_size: .
cdr3_nt: TGTGCCAGCAGCTTTACAGGGCCCACTGAAGCTTTCTTT
cdr3_aa: CASSFTGPTEAFF

j_call: TRBJ2-5
v_call: TRBV28
d_call: TRBD2
clone_size: .
cdr3_nt: TGTGCCAGCAGTTTTAGGGCGGGGGGCCCCCAAGAGACCCAGTACTTC
cdr3_aa: CASSFRAGGPQETQYF

j_call: TRBJ2-3
v_call: TRBV5-1
d_call: .
clone_size: .
cdr3_nt: TGCGCCAGCAGCTTGGAGTTTTACACAGATACGCAGTATTTT
cdr3_aa: CASSLEFYTDTQYF

j_call: TRBJ1-2
v_call: TRBV9
d_call: .
clone_size: once
cdr3_nt: TGTGCCAGCAGCGTAGCGATCAGTAACGGCTATGGCTACACCTTC
cdr3_aa: CASSVAISNGYGYTF

j_call: TRBJ2-7
v_call: TRBV28
d_call: .
clone_size: .
cdr3_nt: TGTGCCAGCAGTTCCCAACTTGTGACTGCTCTATTTTCCTACGAGCAGTACTTC
cdr3_aa: CASSSQLVTALFSYEQYF

j_call: TRBJ2-2
v_call: TRBV7-9
d_call: TRBD2
clone_size: .
cdr3_nt: TGTGCCAGCAGCCCGGGACTAGCGGGGTCAGCGAACACCGGGGAGCTGTTTTTT
cdr3_aa: CASSPGLAGSANTGELFF

j_call: TRBJ1-5
v_call: TRBV6-6
d_call: .
clone_size: .
cdr3_nt: TGTGCCAGCAGTTGGGACATCGGGCAGCCCCAGCATTTT
cdr3_aa: CASSWDIGQPQHF

j_call: TRBJ1-2
v_call: TRBV6-1
d_call: .
clone_size: .
cdr3_nt: TGTGCCAGCAGTGAAGGGGGGGTTGGAGGGCGGTATGGCTACACCTTC
cdr3_aa: CASSEGGVGGRYGYTF

j_call: TRBJ2-1
v_call: TRBV19
d_call: .
clone_size: .
cdr3_nt: TGTGCCAGTACCGGGGCCCTTTACAATGAGCAGTTCTTC
cdr3_aa: CASTGALYNEQFF

j_call: TRBJ1-2
v_call: TRBV29-1
d_call: .
clone_size: few
cdr3_nt: TGCAGCGTTGGTCCGCGGCCAGTGGGCTACACCTTC
cdr3_aa: CSVGPRPVGYTF

j_call: TRBJ2-5
v_call: TRBV6-1
d_call: TRBD2
clone_size: .
cdr3_nt: TGTGCCAGCAGTGAATTAGCGGGGGTGTATGTCCAAGAGACCCAGTACTTC
cdr3_aa: CASSELAGVYVQETQYF